Listed below are T cell receptor beta chains from one sample, sequenced in a study of shared clonotypes between healthy human individuals. Only in-frame clones appear in the TCRdb table, and some are missing; sequencing was by immunoSEQ multiplex PCR. The profile covers millions of clones, with 93% appearing a single time and 0.39% taken by the ten largest. The source material was naive CD4+ T cells from PBMCs. The receptors were gathered from a man between 18 and 35 years old in good health. Some clones in this sample may be carry-over from other donors' samples. CDR3s include the opening cysteine and the closing phenylalanine or tryptophan. D genes are given only for firm matches. Size tells how often a clone was seen (once, few, many) or the class of an expanded clone, and some rows leave it out.

V gene	D gene	J gene	clone size	CDR3 protein	CDR3 DNA
TRBV2	NA	TRBJ1-4	NA	CASNAGVIEKLFF	TGTGCCAGCAACGCAGGGGTAATAGAAAAACTGTTTTTT
TRBV12-5	TRBD1	TRBJ1-5	NA	CASGISDRGDGRYQPQHF	TGTGCTAGTGGCATCTCCGACAGGGGGGATGGAAGATATCAGCCCCAGCATTTT
TRBV14	NA	TRBJ2-7	NA	CASSQVGTLGYEQYF	TGTGCCAGCAGCCAAGTTGGGACACTCGGCTACGAGCAGTACTTC
TRBV7-2	NA	TRBJ2-7	NA	CASSLVGSTYEQYF	TGTGCCAGCAGCTTAGTCGGGTCCACCTACGAGCAGTACTTC
TRBV19	TRBD1	TRBJ1-5	NA	CASSPTGGGQPQHF	TGTGCCAGTAGTCCTACAGGGGGGGGACAGCCCCAGCATTTT
TRBV7-3	NA	TRBJ2-1	NA	CASSLARSSYNEQFF	TGTGCCAGCAGCTTGGCCAGGAGCTCCTACAATGAGCAGTTCTTC
TRBV4-1	NA	TRBJ1-3	NA	CASSRGVPGEGDTIYF	TGCGCCAGCAGCCGTGGGGTCCCCGGGGAAGGGGACACCATATATTTT
TRBV7-2	NA	TRBJ1-1	NA	CASSLEGVTEAFF	TGTGCCAGCAGCTTAGAAGGGGTCACTGAAGCTTTCTTT
TRBV19	TRBD2	TRBJ2-7	NA	CASSIEASGSGIVGQYF	TGTGCCAGTAGTATAGAAGCTAGCGGGAGTGGAATTGTAGGGCAGTACTTC
TRBV6-5	NA	TRBJ1-2	NA	CASSSTSKYGYTF	TGTGCCAGCAGCTCAACATCCAAGTATGGCTACACCTTC
TRBV5-1	TRBD2	TRBJ2-3	NA	CASSSTSGRPADTQYF	TGCGCCAGCAGCTCGACTAGCGGGAGACCGGCAGATACGCAGTATTTT
TRBV5-4	TRBD1	TRBJ1-3	NA	CASSYPGTGASGNTIYF	TGTGCCAGCAGCTATCCCGGGACAGGGGCCTCTGGAAACACCATATATTTT
TRBV9	NA	TRBJ2-1	NA	CASSVQGSSYNEQFF	TGTGCCAGCAGCGTTCAGGGGAGTTCCTACAATGAGCAGTTCTTC
TRBV27	NA	TRBJ2-7	NA	CASSFDSGGTFPFEQYF	TGTGCCAGCAGTTTCGATTCAGGCGGGACCTTCCCTTTCGAGCAGTACTTC
TRBV29-1	TRBD2	TRBJ2-3	NA	CSAPRGGRTDTQYF	TGCAGCGCCCCGCGCGGGGGGCGCACAGATACGCAGTATTTT
TRBV28	NA	TRBJ1-1	NA	CASRTSLMNTEAFF	TGTGCCAGCAGGACGAGCCTTATGAACACTGAAGCTTTCTTT
TRBV7-9	NA	TRBJ1-2	NA	CASSFPSTESYGYTF	TGTGCCAGCAGCTTCCCCTCTACTGAATCCTATGGCTACACCTTC
TRBV5-1	NA	TRBJ2-3	NA	CASSLGRGTDTQYF	TGCGCCAGCAGCTTGGGGCGGGGCACAGATACGCAGTATTTT
TRBV14	NA	TRBJ1-4	NA	CASSQALTATNEKLFF	TGTGCCAGCAGCCAAGCCCTGACAGCTACTAATGAAAAACTGTTTTTT
TRBV7-6	NA	TRBJ2-3	once	CASSLFLDKDTQYF	TGTGCCAGCAGCTTATTCCTAGACAAGGATACGCAGTATTTT
TRBV5-1	TRBD1	TRBJ2-2	NA	CASTAGQGHTGELFF	TGCGCCAGCACCGCGGGACAGGGTCACACCGGGGAGCTGTTTTTT
TRBV11-2	NA	TRBJ2-1	NA	CASSLVYSVLLYNEQFF	TGTGCCAGCAGCTTAGTCTACAGCGTCCTCCTTTACAATGAGCAGTTCTTC
TRBV7-9	NA	TRBJ2-6	NA	CASSLSASFRSGANVLTF	TGTGCCAGCAGCTTATCGGCGTCCTTCCGCTCTGGGGCCAACGTCCTGACTTTC
TRBV28	TRBD1	TRBJ2-7	NA	CASSRQGGYEQYF	TGTGCCAGCAGTCGACAGGGGGGATACGAGCAGTACTTC
TRBV7-2	TRBD1	TRBJ1-2	few	CASSSDRTYGYTF	TGTGCCAGCAGCTCGGACAGGACGTATGGCTACACCTTC
TRBV5-1	NA	TRBJ2-3	NA	CASSLGQQIPSTDTQYF	TGCGCCAGCAGCCTCGGACAGCAGATTCCTAGCACAGATACGCAGTATTTT
TRBV4-1	NA	TRBJ1-5	NA	CASSQERQSNQPQHF	TGCGCCAGCAGCCAAGAGAGGCAGAGCAATCAGCCCCAGCATTTT
TRBV19	NA	TRBJ2-3	NA	CASSIGRTMEARAQYF	TGTGCCAGTAGTATAGGTCGGACTATGGAGGCAAGGGCGCAGTATTTT
TRBV16	NA	TRBJ2-7	NA	CASSHDRLGKGEQYF	TGTGCCAGCAGTCACGACAGGCTCGGAAAGGGTGAGCAGTACTTC
TRBV2	NA	TRBJ1-2	NA	CASSEGQPRDYGYTF	TGTGCCAGCAGTGAAGGACAGCCCAGGGACTATGGCTACACCTTC
TRBV2	NA	TRBJ2-7	once	CASSRSTGTPLEQYF	TGTGCCAGCAGTCGATCCACAGGGACCCCCCTCGAGCAGTACTTC
TRBV7-2	TRBD2	TRBJ2-7	NA	CASSARGLAVYEQYF	TGTGCCAGCAGCGCCCGAGGACTAGCGGTGTACGAGCAGTACTTC
TRBV25-1	NA	TRBJ2-5	NA	CASSERAQETQYF	TGTGCCAGCAGTGAGCGGGCACAAGAGACCCAGTACTTC
TRBV7-2	TRBD1	TRBJ1-1	NA	CASSLLGTGYTEAFF	TGTGCCAGCAGCCTACTCGGGACAGGGTATACTGAAGCTTTCTTT
TRBV15	TRBD2	TRBJ2-1	NA	CATSSLAGWAGEQFF	TGTGCCACCAGCAGCCTAGCGGGATGGGCGGGTGAGCAGTTCTTC
TRBV19	NA	TRBJ2-7	NA	CASTPRRGAREQYF	TGTGCCAGTACCCCCCGCCGGGGGGCGAGGGAGCAGTACTTC
TRBV7-3	NA	TRBJ2-3	NA	CASSLDGVGTDTQYF	TGTGCCAGCAGCTTAGACGGGGTAGGCACAGATACGCAGTATTTT
TRBV10-3	NA	TRBJ2-1	NA	CAISGQVLGLESNEQFF	TGTGCCATCAGCGGACAGGTACTAGGACTAGAATCCAATGAGCAGTTCTTC
TRBV27	TRBD2	TRBJ2-1	NA	CASSFFSSGYNEQFF	TGTGCCAGCAGTTTTTTTTCTAGCGGGTACAATGAGCAGTTCTTC
TRBV7-9	NA	TRBJ2-3	once	CASSSRGEGGSDTQYF	TGTGCCAGCAGCTCCCGAGGGGAGGGGGGCTCAGATACGCAGTATTTT
TRBV6-1	NA	TRBJ1-4	NA	CASSEAVTATNEKLFF	TGTGCCAGCAGTGAAGCGGTGACAGCAACTAATGAAAAACTGTTTTTT
TRBV4-1	TRBD2	TRBJ2-6	NA	CASRIAGGSGANVLTF	TGCGCCAGCAGGATAGCGGGAGGCTCTGGGGCCAACGTCCTGACTTTC
TRBV18	TRBD2	TRBJ2-1	NA	CASSPSTSGLYNEQFF	TGTGCCAGCTCACCCTCGACTAGCGGACTATACAATGAGCAGTTCTTC
TRBV19	NA	TRBJ2-3	NA	CASSIEVRPSTDTQYF	TGTGCCAGTAGTATAGAGGTACGCCCTAGCACAGATACGCAGTATTTT
TRBV7-6	NA	TRBJ1-5	NA	CASSPNRGGMGPQHF	TGTGCCAGCAGCCCAAATCGGGGAGGGATGGGGCCCCAGCATTTT
TRBV5-5	NA	TRBJ2-1	NA	CASSLATGIYNEQFF	TGTGCCAGCAGCTTGGCGACCGGGATCTACAATGAGCAGTTCTTC
TRBV7-9	NA	TRBJ1-1	NA	CASSSGAGTEAFF	TGTGCCAGCAGCTCAGGGGCTGGGACTGAAGCTTTCTTT
TRBV30	NA	TRBJ2-1	NA	CAWSGAAYEQFF	TGTGCCTGGTCCGGGGCGGCATATGAGCAGTTCTTC
TRBV6-6	NA	TRBJ1-1	few	CASSIRQMNTEAFF	TGTGCCAGCAGTATTCGACAGATGAACACTGAAGCTTTCTTT
TRBV29-1	TRBD2	TRBJ2-7	NA	CSVPGLAGIEQYF	TGCAGCGTACCGGGACTAGCCGGGATCGAGCAGTACTTC
TRBV28	NA	TRBJ2-3	NA	CASSSPGASGTDTQYF	TGTGCCAGCAGCTCCCCGGGGGCTAGCGGCACAGATACGCAGTATTTT
TRBV7-9	NA	TRBJ1-1	once	CASSLMGVNTEAFF	TGTGCCAGCAGCCTCATGGGAGTGAACACTGAAGCTTTCTTT
TRBV21-1	NA	TRBJ2-4	few	CASSSTGQFGKNIQYF	TGTGCCAGCAGCAGCACAGGGCAATTTGGCAAAAACATTCAGTACTTC
TRBV9	NA	TRBJ1-5	NA	CASSVGDGTPNQPQHF	TGTGCCAGCAGCGTAGGGGATGGGACACCGAATCAGCCCCAGCATTTT
TRBV5-1	TRBD2	TRBJ2-3	NA	CASSRGLARGIADTQYF	TGCGCCAGCAGCCGAGGACTAGCGAGGGGTATAGCTGATACGCAGTATTTT
TRBV18	NA	TRBJ2-3	NA	CASSLSVGGGTDTQYF	TGTGCCAGCTCACTTTCTGTGGGAGGCGGCACAGATACGCAGTATTTT
TRBV6-6	TRBD1	TRBJ1-2	once	CASSPDRGSGYTF	TGTGCCAGCAGTCCCGACAGGGGATCTGGCTACACCTTC
TRBV5-1	TRBD2	TRBJ2-1	NA	CASSNEWTSGGSYNEQFF	TGCGCCAGCAGCAATGAATGGACTAGCGGGGGCTCCTACAATGAGCAGTTCTTC